One and the same sample provided the 23 T cell receptor beta chains below, sequenced in a study of Graves' ophthalmopathy and Graves' hyperthyroidism. RNA transcripts were the template, and TCR beta CDR3 regions were amplified from them. Following a first-round RT-PCR that used HTBI primers, a second-round multiplex PCR was carried out. Via MiXCR, TCRdb re-called the multiplex PCR reads, giving one row per CDR3 protein. This table has 580,000 or so distinct CDR3 sequences, 35% to 40% appearing once. Sequencing used peripheral blood or thyroid tissue (not recorded which). These receptors were obtained from an adult man with Graves' hyperthyroidism.

The chain couples TRBV7-9 to TRBJ2-5; a possible D gene is TRBD2 (6 bases). This CDR3 has 14 residues. V was cut by 3 bases and J by 2 bases, with 10 bases left in between. Looked up from germline, CDR1 is SEHNR and CDR2 is FQNEAQ (reference sequence). Here the CDR3 reads CASSLYGGQETQYF. The DNA of the CDR3 is TGTGCCAGCAGCTTGTATGGGGGGCAAGAGACCCAGTACTTC.

This clonotype was picked up many times. This chain joins TRBV7-9 and TRBJ1-3; maybe TRBD1 (5 bases). The CDR3 length is 15 residues. Germline assignment: CDR1 SEHNR and CDR2 FQNEAQ (reference sequence). The ends were cut back, 1 base at V and 0 bases at J, with 7 bases in the middle. For the CDR3, the DNA is TGTGCCAGCAGCTTAGAGGGACGCTCTGGAAACACCATATATTTT. This encodes CASSLEGRSGNTIYF.

About this clonotype itself: A much larger clone differs by one base, so this may be a read error. The chain is built from TRBV12-3 or TRBV12-4 and TRBJ2-5; D call uncertain. There are 12 residues in the CDR3. The CDR3 sequence: CASSFETETQHF. Written as DNA, the CDR3 is TGTGCCAGCAGTTTTGAAACAGAGACCCAGCACTTC.

The table lists this clonotype with a count of one. The chain's CDR3 is CASSPKWTNTIYF. The CDR3 DNA follows: TGTGCCAGCAGTCCCAAGTGGACGAACACCATATATTTT. The chain carries TRBV25-1 and TRBJ1-3; D call uncertain. The CDR3 runs to 13 residues. Germline V gene data show CDR1 as MGHDK and CDR2 as SYGVNS. Trimming took 5 bases from V and 7 from J, leaving 12 bases between them.

V is TRBV20-1 and J is TRBJ1-1; 12 bases line up with TRBD1. With 1 base clipped from V and 3 bases from J, the junction kept 12 bases outside the gene matches. Germline CDR1 DFQATT, CDR2 SNEGSKA (reference sequence). The CDR3 contains 18 residues. The CDR3 coding sequence is TGCAGTGCTAGAGGAGTAAGTGGGACAGGGGGCCGTTACACTGAAGCTTTCTTT. It translates to CSARGVSGTGGRYTEAFF.

As for this clonotype: This may come from a read error, since a much larger clone is one base off. The V call is TRBV7-9, the J call TRBJ2-7, with D unclear. This CDR3 comprises 13 residues. In germline, CDR1 is SEHNR, CDR2 FQNEAQ (reference sequence). V lost 2 bases, J lost 2 bases, and 7 bases lay in between. In DNA, the CDR3 is TGTGCCAGCAGCTTACAGACCCCCTACGAGCAGTACTTC. Amino acid sequence: CASSLQTPYEQYF.

The chain employs TRBV30 and TRBJ2-5, with D hard to call. Deletions cut 4 bases from V and 3 bases from J, with 12 bases between. This CDR3 spans 13 amino acids. CDR1 and CDR2 (germline): GTSNPN, SVGIG (reference sequence). The CDR3 DNA reads as TGTGCCTGGAACGCCCGTATTAAAGAGACCCAGTACTTC. Residues: CAWNARIKETQYF.

Concerning this clonotype: A much larger clone lies a single base off, so this may be a read error. The chain is built from TRBV6-1 and TRBJ2-5, with D tentatively TRBD2 (5 bases). Trimming removed 4 bases from V and 4 bases from J, with 13 bases in between. The CDR3 spans 14 residues. The germline gives CDR1 MNHNS, CDR2 SASEGT. DNA for the CDR3: TGTGCCAGCAGTGCGGGTGGCGGAGGAGAGACCCAGTACTTC. Encoded protein: CASSAGGGGETQYF.

This clonotype was counted only a few times. This chain links TRBV7-8 with TRBJ1-1; 9 bases map to TRBD1. Germline V CDR1 and CDR2: SGHVS, FQNEAQ. V was clipped by 0 bases and J by 1 base; unmatched bases: 3. The CDR3 has 16 residues. The chain's CDR3 is CASSLAGTGRNTEAFF. For the CDR3, the DNA is TGTGCCAGCAGCTTAGCCGGGACAGGGAGGAACACTGAAGCTTTCTTT.

This clonotype was found once. The chain joins TRBV19 to TRBJ2-7; 10 bases are shared with TRBD2. The tail of the sequence fits TRBJ2-1 better, so the J call may be wrong. Germline loops: CDR1 LNHDA, CDR2 SQIVND (reference sequence). The CDR3 runs 15 residues. Here the CDR3 DNA reads TGTGCCAGTACCAAAGGACTAGCGGACTACAATGAGCAGTTCTTC. Its translation is CASTKGLADYNEQFF.

The V call is TRBV5-1, the J call TRBJ2-3; D is perhaps TRBD1 (5 bases). Germline-derived CDR1 and CDR2 are SGHRS and YFSETQ. The CDR3 runs 15 residues. V was shortened by 4 bases and J by 2 bases, with 14 bases between the two germline ends. CDR3: CASSPRTRYTDTQYF. The CDR3 DNA is TGCGCCAGCAGCCCCCGGACACGCTACACAGATACGCAGTATTTT.

This clonotype came up many times. The CDR3 spells CASSPDRAIRMNTEAFF. In DNA, the CDR3 is TGTGCCAGCAGCCCGGACAGGGCTATAAGAATGAACACTGAAGCTTTCTTT. The rearrangement uses TRBV9 and TRBJ1-1, with TRBD1 identical over 8 bases. Looked up from germline, CDR1 is SGDLS and CDR2 is YYNGEE. The CDR3 runs 17 residues. After removal of 4 bases from V and 0 bases from J, the junction contained 11 bases not matched to a gene.

The chain couples TRBV29-1 to TRBJ1-2; 7 bases are a match to TRBD1. This CDR3 comprises 12 residues. Trimming at V came to 5 bases and at J to 12 bases, leaving 12 bases not matched to a gene. The germline V gene encodes CDR1 SQVTM and CDR2 ANQGSEA. CDR3 loop: CSVTGVSAGNTF. The CDR3 coding sequence is TGCAGCGTTACAGGGGTTTCTGCTGGAAACACCTTC.

This clonotype was observed a few times. The rearrangement joins TRBV10-2 to TRBJ2-5; TRBD2 matches at 7 bases. J gave up 7 bases and V 4 bases, and 9 bases lay outside the gene matches. This CDR3 is built from 14 residues. Germline CDR1 WSHSY, CDR2 SAAADI. The CDR3 is CASSAGLAEGTQYF. In DNA, the CDR3 is TGCGCCAGCAGTGCCGGGCTAGCGGAGGGGACCCAGTACTTC.

The chain uses TRBV7-9 and TRBJ2-3, with 9 bases fitting TRBD1. V lost 4 bases to trimming and J lost 6 bases; unmatched junction nucleotides: 5. CDR1 and CDR2 from the germline V gene are SEHNR and FQNEAQ (reference sequence). CDR3 length equals 14 residues. The CDR3 bases are TGTGCCAGCAGCTCGACAGGGGGGTCCGATACGCAGTATTTT. This translates into CASSSTGGSDTQYF.

The J gene is TRBJ2-7, the V gene TRBV7-9; the match to TRBD2 covers 9 bases. The J call may be mistaken, given a closer DNA end match to TRBJ2-1. CDR1 and CDR2 (germline): SEHNR, FQNEAQ (reference sequence). The CDR3 consists of 18 residues. CDR3 region: CASSLDLSGGRAHNEQFF. CDR3 nucleotide sequence: TGTGCCAGCAGCTTAGACCTCTCTGGCGGGAGGGCCCACAATGAGCAGTTCTTC.

This chain links TRBV7-4 with TRBJ1-4; D remains ambiguous. V was pared by 11 bases and J by 5 bases, with 18 bases between. This CDR3 contains 14 residues. Germline CDR1 is SGHVT and CDR2 is SQSDAQ. DNA for the CDR3: TGTGCCTGGAGTATCAGGAAGGGAAATGAAAAACTGTTTTTT. It specifies CAWSIRKGNEKLFF.

This clonotype has a handful of counts. This chain uses TRBV29-1 with TRBJ2-7, with D perhaps TRBD2 (5 bases). Germline loops: CDR1 SQVTM, CDR2 ANQGSEA. Trimming left V 4 bases short and J 3 bases short, with 10 bases between. This CDR3 is 12 amino acids long. The CDR3 spells CSVGHGLYEQYF. The CDR3 region has the DNA TGCAGCGTTGGCCACGGACTCTACGAGCAGTACTTC.

This clonotype was counted ten times or more. J is TRBJ1-2 and V is TRBV11-2, with TRBD1 as a possible D gene (5 bases). In germline, CDR1 is SGHAT, CDR2 FQNNGV. CDR3 size: 15 residues. Trimming took 5 bases from V and 7 from J, leaving 20 bases between them. CDR3 amino acids: CASSGGGGASSGYTF. In DNA form, the CDR3 reads TGTGCCAGCAGCGGCGGGGGAGGGGCGTCTAGTGGCTACACCTTC.

In nucleotides, the CDR3 is TGTGCCATCAGTGACCAGCGGGAGATGGGCACAGATACGCAGTATTTT. This translates into CAISDQREMGTDTQYF. V and J are TRBV10-3 and TRBJ2-3, with 8 bases identical to TRBD2. In germline, CDR1 is ENHRY, CDR2 SYGVKD. This CDR3 has 16 residues. With 3 bases clipped from V and 1 base from J, the junction kept 6 bases outside the gene matches.

The V and J genes are TRBV15 and TRBJ1-6; D might be TRBD1 (5 bases). CDR1 LNHNV and CDR2 YYDKDF come from the germline V gene (reference sequence). This CDR3 spans 16 amino acids. The ends were cut back, 2 bases at V and 7 bases at J, with 15 bases in the middle. The CDR3 is CATSRLGLGANSPLHF. CDR3 sequence (DNA): TGTGCCACCAGCAGACTGGGGCTAGGGGCCAATTCACCCCTCCACTTT.

The table lists this clonotype with a few counts. The chain recombines TRBV5-1 with TRBJ1-1, with 8 nucleotides matching TRBD1. CDR1 and CDR2 (germline): SGHRS, YFSETQ. The CDR3 consists of 16 residues. With 3 bases clipped from V and 0 bases from J, the junction kept 7 bases outside the gene matches. The CDR3 sequence is CASSSTGGLMNTEAFF. The CDR3 DNA reads TGCGCCAGCAGCTCCACAGGGGGGTTAATGAACACTGAAGCTTTCTTT.

This clonotype was recorded at least ten times. The chain uses TRBV20-1 and TRBJ1-1; D is perhaps TRBD1 (6 bases). CDR3 length equals 13 residues. V was clipped by 0 bases and J by 5 bases, with 10 bases between them. Germline V lookup: CDR1 DFQATT, CDR2 SNEGSKA (reference sequence). The CDR3 DNA reads as TGCAGTGCTAGAGAGGGGGGCGGGACTGAAGCTTTCTTT. Translation gives CSAREGGGTEAFF.